The entry that follows covers one T cell receptor (beta chain) sequence. The data stem from a study of blood T cell repertoires in COVID-19. About the study: Acute and convalescent COVID-19 samples came from the United States, Italy and Spain. In each case, the material was cDNA or gDNA derived from T cells, B-cell-depleted T cells, or PBMCs.

Authors' processing steps: Reference gene primer amplification yielded estimated nucleated cell counts. Libraries were prepared by immunoSEQ multiplex PCR; TCRdb keeps only in-frame clonotypes and omits some of them. The V and J calls and clone size are taken from that table; D and trimming were inferred from the DNA. Here the sample spans fewer than 80,000 clones, roughly nine tenths being singletons. Germline assignment: CDR1 SGHTA and CDR2 FQGNSA. The CDR3 extends over 15 amino acids. J gave up 7 bases and V 5 bases, and 12 bases lay outside the gene matches. The clonotype was recovered from a human donor in a cohort sampled during active COVID-19. The chain recombines TRBV7-2 with TRBJ2-7; 9 nucleotides agree with TRBD2. Sequenced input: peripheral blood. The CDR3 sequence: CASSPEREAFREQYF. The DNA of the CDR3 is TGTGCCAGCAGCCCGGAGCGGGAGGCCTTTCGGGAGCAGTACTTC. The variable domain in full, completed from reference TRBV7-2 and TRBJ2-7, reads GAGVSQSPSNKVTEKGKDVELRCDPISGHTALYWYRQSLGQGLEFLIYFQGNSAPDKSGLPSDRFSAERTGGSVSTLTIQRTQQEDSAVYLCASSPEREAFREQYFGPGTRLTVT.